The 22 T cell receptor beta chains in this list originate from one sample, sequenced in a study of cytomegalovirus exposure and HLA in healthy donors. This PCR relied on a set of 60 Vbeta primers and 13 Jbeta primers. Only in-frame clones appear in the TCRdb table, and some are missing; sequencing was by immunoSEQ multiplex PCR. The sample lists 50,000 to 75,000 clones; 80% were seen once. Sequenced input: PBMCs. These receptors originate from a woman in her thirties or forties in good health and CMV-seronegative.

V usage is TRBV15 and J usage is TRBJ2-7, with 8 bases that match TRBD1. The germline V gene encodes CDR1 LNHNV and CDR2 YYDKDF (reference sequence). The CDR3 extends over 14 amino acids. Trimming at V came to 4 bases and at J to 3 bases, leaving 5 bases not matched to a gene. The CDR3 spells CATSTGTGNYEQYF. The CDR3 region has the DNA TGTGCCACCAGCACAGGGACAGGCAACTACGAGCAGTACTTC.

CDR3: CASGAGTGNEQYF. CDR3 in DNA: TGTGCCAGCGGGGCAGGAACAGGGAACGAGCAGTACTTC. V usage is TRBV2 and J usage is TRBJ2-7; tentatively, D is TRBD1 (6 bases). Germline CDR1 reads SNHLY; CDR2 reads FYNNEI. V was pared by 8 bases and J by 5 bases, with 16 bases between. The CDR3 is 13 amino acids.

V gene TRBV7-2 combines with J gene TRBJ2-5, with D possibly TRBD2 on 5 matching bases. Germline assignment: CDR1 SGHTA and CDR2 FQGNSA. Trimming cost V 7 bases and J 2 bases, with 11 bases left between them. The CDR3 spans 13 residues. The CDR3 is CASNRPGQETQYF. In nucleotides, the CDR3 is TGTGCCAGCAATCGACCGGGGCAAGAGACCCAGTACTTC. The whole variable domain, filled in from reference TRBV7-2 and TRBJ2-5, reads GAGVSQSPSNKVTEKGKDVELRCDPISGHTALYWYRQSLGQGLEFLIYFQGNSAPDKSGLPSDRFSAERTGGSVSTLTIQRTQQEDSAVYLCASNRPGQETQYFGPGTRLLVL.

The chain employs TRBV14 and TRBJ2-6, with D tentatively TRBD1 (6 bases). Germline lookup yields CDR1 SGHDN and CDR2 FVKESK. Trimming pared 4 bases from V and 2 bases from J, leaving 15 bases between. CDR3 length equals 17 residues. The CDR3 DNA reads as TGTGCCAGCAGCCCGTTTCAGGGGCTGGCTGGGGCCAACGTCCTGACTTTC. Translation: CASSPFQGLAGANVLTF.

This clone has only a few counts. The rearrangement uses TRBV6-5 and TRBJ2-7, with 7 bases identical to TRBD2. Germline CDR1 is MNHEY and CDR2 is SVGAGI. The trim removed 5 bases at V and 7 bases at J, leaving 11 bases unmatched. This CDR3 is built from 14 residues. The CDR3 DNA is TGTGCCAGCAGTCTGACTAGCCGCGCTGGAGAGCAGTACTTC. Translated, it gives CASSLTSRAGEQYF.

The chain uses TRBV28 and TRBJ2-7, with 9 positions matching TRBD1. Trimming removed 5 bases from V and 4 bases from J; junction bases left unmatched: 6. This CDR3 is 14 amino acids long. Germline loops: CDR1 MDHEN, CDR2 SYDVKM. CDR3 coding DNA: TGTGCCAGCAGTGGACCGGGACAGGGTTACGAGCAGTACTTC. Translating gives CASSGPGQGYEQYF. The entire variable domain, with the rest obtained from reference TRBV28 and TRBJ2-7, is as follows: DVKVTQSSRYLVKRTGEKVFLECVQDMDHENMFWYRQDPGLGLRLIYFSYDVKMKEKGDIPEGYSVSREKKERFSLILESASTNQTSMYLCASSGPGQGYEQYFGPGTRLTVT.

The rearrangement uses TRBV5-1 and TRBJ2-1, with D tentatively TRBD1 (6 bases). The CDR3 length is 17 residues. Between the trimmed V and J ends, which lost 2 bases and 5 bases, there was a span of 20 bases. Germline lookup yields CDR1 SGHRS and CDR2 YFSETQ. CDR3 loop: CASSFPTGTSINNEQFF. The CDR3 region has the DNA TGCGCCAGCAGCTTCCCTACCGGGACAAGTATAAACAATGAGCAGTTCTTC.

This chain uses TRBV15 with TRBJ2-3; 7 bases align to TRBD1. The CDR3 is 16 amino acids. V lost 1 base and J lost 2; bases outside the gene matches: 6. CDR1 and CDR2 from the germline V gene are LNHNV and YYDKDF (reference sequence). The CDR3 here is CATSRGLGQLTDTQYF. CDR3 bases: TGTGCCACCAGCAGAGGCTTGGGACAGCTCACAGATACGCAGTATTTT. Based on the CDR3 plus reference TRBV15 and TRBJ2-3, the full variable domain is DAMVIQNPRYQVTQFGKPVTLSCSQTLNHNVMYWYQQKSSQAPKLLFHYYDKDFNNEADTPDNFQSRRPNTSFCFLDIRSPGLGDTAMYLCATSRGLGQLTDTQYFGPGTRLTVL.

V and J are TRBV19 and TRBJ2-1; the match to TRBD1 covers 8 bases. J lost 7 bases, V lost 3 bases, and 8 bases had no gene match. Germline assignment: CDR1 LNHDA and CDR2 SQIVND (reference sequence). The CDR3 length is 15 residues. CDR3 sequence reads: CASSISDRVPNEQFF. In DNA form, the CDR3 reads TGTGCCAGTAGTATCTCGGACAGGGTACCGAATGAGCAGTTCTTC.

The chain joins TRBV19 to TRBJ1-2; 9 bases align to TRBD1. V shed 0 bases and J 3 bases; nucleotides not matched to a gene: 5. The CDR3 spans 16 residues. Germline V gene sequence: CDR1 LNHDA, CDR2 SQIVND (reference sequence). CDR3 DNA sequence: TGTGCCAGTAGTATAGACCGGACAGGGGATTACTATGGCTACACCTTC. Amino acid sequence: CASSIDRTGDYYGYTF.

V gene TRBV4-1 combines with J gene TRBJ1-5; tentative D call: TRBD1 (6 bases). From germline, CDR1 is MGHRA and CDR2 YSYEKL. The CDR3 is 16 amino acids. Trimming took off 1 base at V and 0 bases at J, with 10 bases between the two ends. CDR3 sequence reads: CASSQATGNSNQPQHF. CDR3 coding DNA: TGCGCCAGCAGCCAAGCGACAGGTAATAGCAATCAGCCCCAGCATTTT.

V usage is TRBV7-9 and J usage is TRBJ1-1; D gene ambiguous. The CDR3 length is 12 residues. Germline assignment: CDR1 SEHNR and CDR2 FQNEAQ (reference sequence). The V end lost 3 bases, the J end lost 3 bases, and 5 bases lay between the germline ends. The CDR3: CASSFSDTEAFF. The CDR3 coding sequence is TGTGCCAGCAGCTTTTCCGACACTGAAGCTTTCTTT.

Only one count was recorded for this clone. The rearrangement joins TRBV9 to TRBJ2-3; 7 bases agree with TRBD1. With 0 bases clipped from V and 8 bases from J, the junction kept 12 bases outside the gene matches. The CDR3 has 16 residues. CDR1 is SGDLS and CDR2 is YYNGEE in the germline V gene. CDR3 nucleotide sequence: TGTGCCAGCAGCGTAGGACAGGGAATTACCCAGGGTACGCAGTATTTT. It specifies CASSVGQGITQGTQYF.

This chain connects TRBV18 to TRBJ2-1, with TRBD2 matching over 7 bases. The CDR3 has 16 amino acids. The junction had 5 bases not matched to a gene; V was cut back by 3 bases and J by 0 bases. Germline V CDR1 and CDR2: KGHSH, LQKENI. Here the CDR3 reads CASSPAAGYSYNEQFF. In nucleotides, the CDR3 is TGTGCCAGCTCACCTGCAGCGGGATACTCCTACAATGAGCAGTTCTTC.

V usage is TRBV21-1 and J usage is TRBJ2-1; TRBD2 is the table's D call and was not checked against the DNA. TRBV21-1 is a known pseudogene. The CDR3 is 13 amino acids. CDR3 DNA sequence: TGTGCCAGCACGGCGGGGTATAACAATGAGCAGTTCTTC. This gives the protein CASTAGYNNEQFF.

This chain connects TRBV4-3 to TRBJ2-2; unclear D gene. The CDR3 has 15 amino acids. The germline V gene has CDR1 LGHNA and CDR2 YSLEER. The V gene lost 2 bases and the J gene lost 3 bases, with 10 bases spanning the gap. The CDR3 spells CASSQRSRDTGELFF. CDR3 nucleotides: TGCGCCAGCAGCCAACGATCTCGGGACACCGGGGAGCTGTTTTTT.

The rearrangement joins TRBV10-3 to TRBJ1-1; D gene unclear. The length of the CDR3 is 13 residues. The ends were cut back, 6 bases at V and 6 bases at J, with 14 bases in the middle. Per the germline V gene, CDR1 is ENHRY and CDR2 is SYGVKD. CDR3 DNA: TGTGCCATCAGCTCGGTCGGGAAGGCTGAAGCTTTCTTT. Its translation: CAISSVGKAEAFF.

Only a few counts were recorded for this clone. This chain links TRBV29-1 with TRBJ2-4; TRBD1 matches at 7 bases. This CDR3 spans 13 amino acids. Germline CDR1 reads SQVTM; CDR2 reads ANQGSEA. V lost 6 bases, J lost 7 bases, and 9 bases stayed unmatched. The CDR3 reads CSVLRGLGNIQYF. CDR3 DNA: TGCAGCGTCTTAAGGGGGCTCGGGAACATTCAGTACTTC.

This clone has only one observation. This sequence joins TRBV27 and TRBJ2-3, with D tentatively TRBD1 (5 bases). The CDR3 spans 18 residues. Per germline, CDR1 MNHEY and CDR2 SMNVEV (reference sequence). Trimming removed 0 bases at V and 1 base at J, with 17 bases between. CDR3 sequence reads: CASSLSKGPRRGTDTQYF. The CDR3 coding sequence is TGTGCCAGCAGTTTATCGAAGGGGCCGAGACGGGGCACAGATACGCAGTATTTT.

This chain links TRBV29-1 with TRBJ2-6; D is undetermined. Germline-derived CDR1 and CDR2 are SQVTM and ANQGSEA. CDR3 length equals 14 residues. Trimming took 4 bases from V and 0 from J, leaving 7 bases between them. The CDR3 DNA is TGCAGCGTTGGGGCTTTCTCTGGGGCCAACGTCCTGACTTTC. Amino acids: CSVGAFSGANVLTF.

The genes are TRBV27 and TRBJ1-5, with D uncertain. CDR3 length equals 15 residues. In germline, CDR1 is MNHEY, CDR2 SMNVEV (reference sequence). V was trimmed by 6 bases and J by 0 bases, leaving 12 bases between them. The CDR3 region is CASRRSGSSNQPQHF. CDR3 sequence (DNA): TGTGCCAGCAGACGCTCGGGTAGTAGCAATCAGCCCCAGCATTTT.

This clone was seen only a few times. The CDR3 reads CSVEAKLRDRGSYNEQFF. The CDR3 region has the DNA TGCAGCGTTGAAGCAAAACTTAGGGACAGGGGATCCTACAATGAGCAGTTCTTC. The V gene is TRBV29-1, the J gene TRBJ2-1; 10 bases align to TRBD1. CDR1 is SQVTM and CDR2 is ANQGSEA in the germline V gene. J lost 1 base, V lost 1 base, and 10 bases had no gene match. There are 18 residues in the CDR3.